A single sample gave rise to the 5 T cell receptor beta chains below, sequenced in a study of beta chain features in type 1 diabetes. Every isolated RNA sample was fully reverse transcribed, so sequencing captured expressed TCRB transcripts. Repertoires were generated with immunoSEQ multiplex PCR, while TCRdb's copy carries only in-frame clones and drops some. This table has 150,000 or so clones, over 7.5% appearing once. The specimen sequenced was central memory CD4+ T cells from blood. These receptors were obtained from a woman aged 18-29 years in good health.

This clone was counted only a few times. The rearrangement links TRBV7-2 to TRBJ2-7, with D tentatively TRBD2 (6 bases). V lost 1 base to trimming and J lost 3 bases, with 13 bases between them. Germline values: CDR1 SGHTA, CDR2 FQGNSA. This CDR3 contains 15 residues. The CDR3 sequence is CASSLEAGPGYEQYF. CDR3 nucleotides: TGTGCCAGCAGCTTAGAGGCGGGGCCCGGCTACGAGCAGTACTTC.

This clone was seen a few times. The V and J genes are TRBV7-3 and TRBJ2-1; no firm D call. Germline-derived CDR1 and CDR2 are SGHTA and FQGTGA. V dropped 5 bases and J dropped 0 bases, with 5 bases sitting between them. The CDR3 covers 13 residues. CDR3 in amino acids: CASSLSSYNEQFF. For the CDR3, the DNA is TGTGCCAGCAGCCTCAGCTCCTACAATGAGCAGTTCTTC.

This clone was found once. V and J are TRBV5-1 and TRBJ2-3; TRBD1 aligns across 7 bases. With 4 bases clipped from V and 5 bases from J, the junction kept 10 bases outside the gene matches. Germline values: CDR1 SGHRS, CDR2 YFSETQ. This CDR3 contains 15 residues. The CDR3, as DNA: TGCGCCAGCAGCCAGACAGGGAGTTTTGGAGATACGCAGTATTTT. Protein sequence: CASSQTGSFGDTQYF.

This chain links TRBV7-8 with TRBJ1-5; D uncertain. Per germline, CDR1 SGHVS and CDR2 FQNEAQ. The CDR3 covers 15 residues. V lost 0 bases, J lost 6 bases, and 12 bases lay in between. Here the CDR3 reads CASSLAPGEGQPQHF. CDR3 DNA sequence: TGTGCCAGCAGCTTAGCCCCCGGGGAAGGTCAGCCCCAGCATTTT.

The rearrangement joins TRBV4-1 to TRBJ1-3; D is undetermined. CDR1 and CDR2 (germline): MGHRA, YSYEKL. This CDR3 spans 19 amino acids. V lost 4 bases to trimming and J lost 0 bases, with 22 bases between them. For the CDR3, the DNA is TGCGCCAGCAGCCTTCTCCCGATGACGGGTATTGGCTCTGGAAACACCATATATTTT. It translates to CASSLLPMTGIGSGNTIYF.